The clone carrying this T cell receptor beta chain came up once. This sample is drawn from a study of blood T cell repertoires in COVID-19. Per the germline V gene, CDR1 is LGHDT and CDR2 is YNNKEL (reference sequence). This CDR3 has 15 amino acids. V dropped 0 bases and J dropped 8 bases, with 16 bases sitting between them. Data came from immunoSEQ multiplex PCR; TCRdb stores just in-frame clones and leaves some out. This sample has 50,000 to 65,000 clones; approximately 86% occur once, and the top ten carry more than 1%. This chain links TRBV3-1 (or the pseudogene TRBV3-2) with TRBJ1-2; a weak D match, TRBD1 (5 bases). This TCR came from a man in his sixties or seventies with acute or convalescent COVID-19. Sequenced sample: peripheral blood. CDR3 bases: TGTGCCAGCAGCCAAGAACTCGGCAGGGTCGGCGGCTACACCTTC. Its translation is CASSQELGRVGGYTF.